This record covers a single TCR beta chain. No antigen is known for it. The sample originates from a study of long-term antiretroviral therapy in people with HIV. Study-level results: Clones that had undergone expansion before ART dominated the repertoire at all time points.

An immunoSEQ assay, version v3.0, was performed at survey level. The assay was immunoSEQ multiplex PCR, and TCRdb's table has in-frame clones only and misses some. This table holds more than 20,000 clones, about 85% found once. This CDR3 contains 15 residues. Germline loops: CDR1 LNHNV, CDR2 YYDKDF (reference sequence). Trimming removed 8 bases at V and 0 bases at J, with 13 bases between. This TCR came from a woman in her 50s with HIV. This specimen was unsorted PBMCs, taken 1.9 years after starting antiretroviral therapy. V gene TRBV15 combines with J gene TRBJ2-2, with D possibly TRBD1 on 5 matching bases. The CDR3 DNA follows: TGTGCCACCGCCTCCGACAGCTCGAACACCGGGGAGCTGTTTTTT. Its translation is CATASDSSNTGELFF.